Detailed here is one TCR beta chain. Antigen unknown. Compared with germline, one end of the junction differs, possibly owing to a read error. From the PCR reads, TCRdb re-called clones with MiXCR. Here the sample spans approximately 90,000 clones, 9.5% to 15% being singletons. Thyroid surgery was performed in patients who had received no treatment beforehand. The germline V gene encodes CDR1 KGHSH and CDR2 LQKENI. The CDR3 extends over 14 amino acids. This sample is drawn from a study of metastatic and nonmetastatic thyroid tumors. Overall study results and limits: Benign nodules were reported to have significantly lower TCR beta diversity than malignant thyroid tumors, in blood and tumor.

Sequencing used blood. This rearrangement joins TRBV18 to TRBJ1-4, with TRBD1 matching over 7 bases. The clonotype originates from a female donor with papillary thyroid cancer or a benign thyroid nodule (not recorded which). Some clones in this sample may be carry-over from other donors' samples. CDR3 sequence: CASSYLDRNEELFF. Written as DNA, the CDR3 is TGTGCCAGCTCTTACTTGGACAGGAATGAAGAACTGTTTTTT. The whole variable domain, filled in from reference TRBV18 and TRBJ1-4, reads NAGVMQNPRHLVRRRGQEARLRCSPMKGHSHVYWYRQLPEEGLKFMVYLQKENIIDESGMPKERFSAEFPKEGPSILRIQQVVRGDSAAYFCASSYLDRNEELFFGSGTQLSVL.